This T cell receptor beta chain is from a study of technical replicates of blood from a few donors. Germline trimming cut 2 bases from V and 1 base from J; bases unmatched to any gene: 4. The CDR3 runs to 16 residues. Germline CDR1 reads MGHRA; CDR2 reads YSYEKL. The data were produced by immunoSEQ multiplex PCR, yet TCRdb's version contains in-frame clones alone and is incomplete. This table has roughly 100,000 clones, 90% to 96% appearing once. The rearrangement uses TRBV4-1 and TRBJ2-4, with 8 bases fitting TRBD2. The sequence came from a human donor in good health. Sequencing was carried out using T cells isolated from PBMCs. The CDR3, as DNA: TGCGCCAGCAGCCAATTCGGGGGGGTGGCCAAAAACATTCAGTACTTC. Protein product: CASSQFGGVAKNIQYF.